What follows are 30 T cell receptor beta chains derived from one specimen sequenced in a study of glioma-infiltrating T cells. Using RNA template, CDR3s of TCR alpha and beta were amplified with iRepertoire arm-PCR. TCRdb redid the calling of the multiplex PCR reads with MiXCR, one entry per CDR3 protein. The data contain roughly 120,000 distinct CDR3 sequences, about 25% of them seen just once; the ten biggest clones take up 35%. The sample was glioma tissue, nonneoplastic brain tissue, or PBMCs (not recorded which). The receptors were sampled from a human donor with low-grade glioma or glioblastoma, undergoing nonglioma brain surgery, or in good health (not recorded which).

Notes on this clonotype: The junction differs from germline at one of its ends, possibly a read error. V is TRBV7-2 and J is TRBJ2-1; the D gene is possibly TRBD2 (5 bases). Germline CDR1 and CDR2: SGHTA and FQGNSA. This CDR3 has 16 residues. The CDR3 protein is CASSPRGLRSYNEKFF. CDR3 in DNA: TGTGCCAGCAGCCCCCGAGGGCTACGCTCCTACAATGAGAAGTTCTTC.

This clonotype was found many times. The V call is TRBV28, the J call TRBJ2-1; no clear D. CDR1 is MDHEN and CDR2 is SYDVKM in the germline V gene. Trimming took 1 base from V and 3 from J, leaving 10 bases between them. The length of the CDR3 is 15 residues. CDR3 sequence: CASSLSGRSYNEQFF. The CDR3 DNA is TGTGCCAGCAGTTTATCCGGACGGAGCTACAATGAGCAGTTCTTC.

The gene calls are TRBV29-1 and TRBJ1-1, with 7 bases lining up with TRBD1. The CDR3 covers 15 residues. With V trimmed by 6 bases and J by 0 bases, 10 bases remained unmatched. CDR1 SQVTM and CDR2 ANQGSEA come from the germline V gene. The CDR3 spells CSVLPGQFMNTEAFF. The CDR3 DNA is TGCAGCGTCCTACCGGGACAGTTCATGAACACTGAAGCTTTCTTT.

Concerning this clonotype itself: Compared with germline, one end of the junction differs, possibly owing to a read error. The CDR3 reads CVTSETGTGSYEQYF. CDR3 coding DNA: TGTGTCACCAGTGAAACCGGGACAGGATCCTACGAGCAGTACTTC. The chain is built from TRBV24-1 and TRBJ2-7, with 8 nucleotides matching TRBD1. CDR1 and CDR2 from the germline V gene are KGHDR and SFDVKD. This CDR3 has 15 amino acids.

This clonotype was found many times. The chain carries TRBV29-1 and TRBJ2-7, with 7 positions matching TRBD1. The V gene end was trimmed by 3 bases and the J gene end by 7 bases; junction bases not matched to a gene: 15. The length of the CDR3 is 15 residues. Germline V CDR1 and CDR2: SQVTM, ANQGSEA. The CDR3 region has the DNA TGCAGCGTTGATCAGCCGGGACAGAAGTTTGGAGAGCAGTACTTC. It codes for CSVDQPGQKFGEQYF.

For the CDR3, the DNA is TGTGCCAGCCGAAAGGCCCAAATGAACACTGAAGCTTTCTTT. This encodes CASRKAQMNTEAFF. The chain uses TRBV6-1 and TRBJ1-1, with D unclear. V was trimmed by 8 bases and J by 0 bases, leaving 13 bases between them. The germline CDR1 and CDR2 sequences are MNHNS and SASEGT. The CDR3 is made up of 14 amino acids.

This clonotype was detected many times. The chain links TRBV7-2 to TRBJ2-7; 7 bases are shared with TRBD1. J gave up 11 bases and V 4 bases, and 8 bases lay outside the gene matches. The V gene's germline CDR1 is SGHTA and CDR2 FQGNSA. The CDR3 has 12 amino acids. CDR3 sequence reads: CASSSSTGEKYF. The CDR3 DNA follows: TGTGCCAGCAGCTCAAGTACAGGGGAAAAGTACTTC.

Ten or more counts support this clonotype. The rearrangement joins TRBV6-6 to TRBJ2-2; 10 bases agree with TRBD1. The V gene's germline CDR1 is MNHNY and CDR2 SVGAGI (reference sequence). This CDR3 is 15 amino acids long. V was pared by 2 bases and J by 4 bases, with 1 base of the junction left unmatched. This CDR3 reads CASSYGTGATGELFF. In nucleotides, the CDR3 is TGTGCCAGCAGTTACGGGACAGGGGCCACCGGGGAGCTGTTTTTT.

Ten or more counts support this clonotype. The CDR3 is CASSVGRTEAFF. As DNA, the CDR3 is TGTGCCAGCAGTGTTGGGAGGACTGAAGCTTTCTTT. The chain links TRBV2 to TRBJ1-1, with D unclear. CDR1 is SNHLY, CDR2 FYNNEI, per germline. With 4 bases removed from V and 5 bases from J, the gap between germline ends came to 8 bases. This CDR3 contains 12 residues.

This CDR3 reads CASSRLSGSRQETQYF. The CDR3 nucleotides are TGTGCCAGCAGCCGACTTAGCGGGAGTCGACAAGAGACCCAGTACTTC. J is TRBJ2-5 and V is TRBV7-9, with 9 nucleotides matching TRBD2. There are 16 residues in the CDR3. The V segment lost 5 bases and the J segment 2 bases; nucleotides outside the gene matches: 9. Germline lookup yields CDR1 SEHNR and CDR2 FQNEAQ (reference sequence). Looking up the rest from reference TRBV7-9 and TRBJ2-5 gives the full variable domain: DTGVSQNPRHKITKRGQNVTFRCDPISEHNRLYWYRQTLGQGPEFLTYFQNEAQLEKSRLLSDRFSAERPKGSFSTLEIQRTEQGDSAMYLCASSRLSGSRQETQYFGPGTRLLVL.

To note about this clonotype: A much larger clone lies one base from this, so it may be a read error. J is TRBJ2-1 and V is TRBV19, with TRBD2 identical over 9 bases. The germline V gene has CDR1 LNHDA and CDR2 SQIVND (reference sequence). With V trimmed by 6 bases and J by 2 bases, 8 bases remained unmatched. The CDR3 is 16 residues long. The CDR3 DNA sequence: TGTGCCAGTAGAATTACCCCTAGCGGGGCCTACAATGAGCAGTTCTTC. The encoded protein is CASRITPSGAYNEQFF.

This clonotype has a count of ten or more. DNA of the CDR3: TGTGCCAGCAGCGCCACACAGGCCAATCAGCCCCAGCATTTT. Its translation: CASSATQANQPQHF. The J gene is TRBJ1-5, the V gene TRBV9, with D tentatively TRBD1 (5 bases). The CDR3 spans 14 residues. CDR1 and CDR2 from the germline V gene are SGDLS and YYNGEE. The V gene lost 3 bases and the J gene lost 3 bases, with 10 bases spanning the gap. Drawing the rest from reference TRBV9 and TRBJ1-5, the complete variable domain is DSGVTQTPKHLITATGQRVTLRCSPRSGDLSVYWYQQSLDQGLQFLIQYYNGEERAKGNILERFSAQQFPDLHSELNLSSLELGDSALYFCASSATQANQPQHFGDGTRLSIL.

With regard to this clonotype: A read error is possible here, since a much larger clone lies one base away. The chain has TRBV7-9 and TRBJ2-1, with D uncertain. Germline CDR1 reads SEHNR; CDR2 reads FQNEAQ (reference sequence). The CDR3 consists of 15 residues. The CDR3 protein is CASGLPRSSYNEQFF. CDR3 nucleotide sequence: TGTGCCAGCGGCTTACCGCGGAGCTCCTACAATGAGCAGTTCTTC.

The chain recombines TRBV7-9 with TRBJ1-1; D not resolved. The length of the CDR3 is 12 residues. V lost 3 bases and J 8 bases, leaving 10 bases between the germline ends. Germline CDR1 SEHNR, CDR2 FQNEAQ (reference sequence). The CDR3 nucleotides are TGTGCCAGCAGCTTGGAACGGAGGGAAGCTTTCTTT. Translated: CASSLERREAFF.

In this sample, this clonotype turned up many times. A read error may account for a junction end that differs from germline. CDR3 sequence reads: CASSLLAVSYNEQFF. As DNA, the CDR3 is TGTGCCAGCAGCTTGCTAGCGGTCTCCTACAATGAGCAGTTCTTC. This chain links TRBV5-1 with TRBJ2-1; TRBD2 agrees at 7 bases. The germline gives CDR1 SGHRS, CDR2 YFSETQ. The CDR3 extends over 15 amino acids.

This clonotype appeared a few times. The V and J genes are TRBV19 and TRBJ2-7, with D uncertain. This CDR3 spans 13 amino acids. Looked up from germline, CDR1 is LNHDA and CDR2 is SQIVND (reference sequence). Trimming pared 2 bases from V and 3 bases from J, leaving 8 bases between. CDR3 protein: CASSITASYEQYF. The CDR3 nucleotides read TGTGCCAGTAGTATAACAGCGAGCTACGAGCAGTACTTC. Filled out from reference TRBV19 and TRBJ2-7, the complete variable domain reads DGGITQSPKYLFRKEGQNVTLSCEQNLNHDAMYWYRQDPGQGLRLIYYSQIVNDFQKGDIAEGYSVSREKKESFPLTVTSAQKNPTAFYLCASSITASYEQYFGPGTRLTVT.

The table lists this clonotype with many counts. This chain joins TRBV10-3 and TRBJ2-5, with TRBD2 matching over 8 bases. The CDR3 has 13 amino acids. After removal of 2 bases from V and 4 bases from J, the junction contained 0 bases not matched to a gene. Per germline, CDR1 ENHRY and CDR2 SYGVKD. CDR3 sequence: CAISEREGETQYF. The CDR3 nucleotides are TGTGCCATCAGTGAGCGGGAGGGAGAGACCCAGTACTTC.

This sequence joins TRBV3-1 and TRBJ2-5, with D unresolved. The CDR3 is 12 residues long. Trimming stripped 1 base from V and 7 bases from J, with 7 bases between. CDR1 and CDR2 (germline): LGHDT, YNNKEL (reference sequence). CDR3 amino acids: CASSQVRSTQYF. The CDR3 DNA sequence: TGTGCCAGCAGCCAAGTTCGATCGACCCAGTACTTC.

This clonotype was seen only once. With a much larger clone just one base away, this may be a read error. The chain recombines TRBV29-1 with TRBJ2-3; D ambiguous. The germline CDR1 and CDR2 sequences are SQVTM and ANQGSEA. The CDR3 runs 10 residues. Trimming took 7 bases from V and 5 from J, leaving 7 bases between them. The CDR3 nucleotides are TGCAGCGCTCCCCGAGATACGCAGTATTTT. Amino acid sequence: CSAPRDTQYF.

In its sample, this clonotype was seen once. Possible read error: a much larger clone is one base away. In nucleotides, the CDR3 is TGTGCCAGCAGTCCTTCTGACGGGGGATTATATGGCTACACCTTC. Translating it yields CASSPSDGGLYGYTF. This chain joins TRBV6-4 and TRBJ1-2, with D perhaps TRBD1 (5 bases). This CDR3 spans 15 amino acids. V lost 5 bases to trimming and J lost 5 bases, with 18 bases between them. The germline CDR1 and CDR2 sequences are MRHNA and SNTAGT.

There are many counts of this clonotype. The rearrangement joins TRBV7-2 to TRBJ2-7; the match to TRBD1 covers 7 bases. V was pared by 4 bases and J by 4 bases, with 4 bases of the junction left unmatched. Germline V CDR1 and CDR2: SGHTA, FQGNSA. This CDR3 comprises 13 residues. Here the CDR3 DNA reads TGTGCCAGCAGCTGGGGGACAGATTACGAGCAGTACTTC. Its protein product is CASSWGTDYEQYF.

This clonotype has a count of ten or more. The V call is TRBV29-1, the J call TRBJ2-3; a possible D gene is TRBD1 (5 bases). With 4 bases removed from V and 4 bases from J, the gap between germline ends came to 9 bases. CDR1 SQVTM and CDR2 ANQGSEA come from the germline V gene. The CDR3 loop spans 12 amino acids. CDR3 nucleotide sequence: TGCAGCGTTGCGCAGGGCTCAGATACGCAGTATTTT. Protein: CSVAQGSDTQYF.

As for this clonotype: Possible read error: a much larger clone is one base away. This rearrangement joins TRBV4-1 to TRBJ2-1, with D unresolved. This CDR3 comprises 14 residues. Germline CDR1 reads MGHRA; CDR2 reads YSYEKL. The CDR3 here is CGSSQRNSQNEQFF. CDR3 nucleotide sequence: TGCGGCAGCAGCCAAAGGAATAGCCAGAATGAGCAGTTCTTC.

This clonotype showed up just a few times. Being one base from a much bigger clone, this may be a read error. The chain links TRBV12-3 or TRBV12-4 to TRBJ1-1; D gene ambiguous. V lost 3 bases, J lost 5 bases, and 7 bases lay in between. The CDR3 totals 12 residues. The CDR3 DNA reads TGTGCCAGCAGTTTGATCGAGACTGAAGCTTTCTTT. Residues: CASSLIETEAFF.

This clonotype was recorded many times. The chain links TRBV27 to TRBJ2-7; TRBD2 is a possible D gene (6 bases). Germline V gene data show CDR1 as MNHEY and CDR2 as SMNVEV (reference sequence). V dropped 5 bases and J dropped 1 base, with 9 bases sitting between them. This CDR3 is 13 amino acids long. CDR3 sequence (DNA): TGTGCCAGCAGTAACCGGGGGTCCTACGAGCAGTACTTC. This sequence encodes CASSNRGSYEQYF.

The CDR3 DNA sequence: TGTGCCAGCACGCCGGGACAGGGGCACGAGCAGTACTTC. This translates into CASTPGQGHEQYF. The J gene is TRBJ2-7, the V gene TRBV28; 10 bases agree with TRBD1. CDR3 length: 13 residues. J gave up 5 bases and V 7 bases, and 5 bases lay outside the gene matches. Looked up from germline, CDR1 is MDHEN and CDR2 is SYDVKM.

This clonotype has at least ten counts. The CDR3 here is CASSLTSGLFYNEQFF. CDR3 DNA: TGTGCCAGCAGCTTGACTAGCGGTCTGTTCTACAATGAGCAGTTCTTC. The chain links TRBV27 to TRBJ2-1; 9 bases fit TRBD2. Germline trimming cut 6 bases from V and 3 bases from J; bases unmatched to any gene: 9. In germline, CDR1 is MNHEY, CDR2 SMNVEV (reference sequence). CDR3 length: 16 amino acids.

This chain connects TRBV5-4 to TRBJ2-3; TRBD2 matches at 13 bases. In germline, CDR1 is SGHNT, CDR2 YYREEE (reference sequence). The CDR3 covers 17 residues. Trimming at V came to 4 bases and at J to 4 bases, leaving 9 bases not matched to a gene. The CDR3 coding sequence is TGTGCCAGCAGCCAAAGACTAGCGGGGGGCGTGCCAGATACGCAGTATTTT. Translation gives CASSQRLAGGVPDTQYF.

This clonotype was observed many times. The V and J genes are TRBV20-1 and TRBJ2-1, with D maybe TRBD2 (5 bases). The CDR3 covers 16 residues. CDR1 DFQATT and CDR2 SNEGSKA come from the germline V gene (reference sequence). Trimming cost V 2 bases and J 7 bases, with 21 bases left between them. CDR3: CSARLRQTLERNEQFF. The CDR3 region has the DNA TGCAGTGCTAGACTGCGACAAACCCTTGAGCGGAATGAGCAGTTCTTC.

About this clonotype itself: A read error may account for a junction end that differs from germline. CDR3 in DNA: TGTGCCAGCAGCTCCGTCCCCAGCTCCTACGAGCAGTGCTTC. Residues: CASSSVPSSYEQCF. The chain couples TRBV7-3 to TRBJ2-7, with D uncertain. The germline CDR1 and CDR2 sequences are SGHTA and FQGTGA. The CDR3 extends over 14 amino acids.